This T cell receptor beta chain was recovered during a study of CXCR3-negative and CXCR3-positive naive CD8 T cells. Germline CDR1 and CDR2: SQVTM and ANQGSEA. The CDR3 runs 13 residues. UMI-labeled 5' RACE TRB cDNA libraries were prepared from the cells. TCRdb reanalyzed the 5' RACE reads, giving one entry per CDR3 protein sequence and no DNA. Its listing shows under 60,000 distinct CDR3 sequences. Study observations and caveats: The naive subsets expressed comparable surface CD5, and the authors inferred TCR strength from TRB CDR3 properties. The TRB CDR3s that CXCR3-positive naive cells carried were more hydrophobic than those of CXCR3-negative naive cells.

Of note for this clonotype: No antigen is known for it.

This chain joins TRBV29-1 and TRBJ2-7; TCRdb gives TRBD2 as the D gene, but with no DNA this cannot be confirmed. This receptor was taken from a human donor in good health. Some clones in this sample may be carry-over from other donors' samples. The sample consisted of naive CXCR3+ CD8+ T cells from blood. As to subset: CD45RO-CCR7+CD27+CD95- naive CD8+ T cells expressing CXCR3 (TNR3+). CDR3 region: CSALGPSSYEQYF.